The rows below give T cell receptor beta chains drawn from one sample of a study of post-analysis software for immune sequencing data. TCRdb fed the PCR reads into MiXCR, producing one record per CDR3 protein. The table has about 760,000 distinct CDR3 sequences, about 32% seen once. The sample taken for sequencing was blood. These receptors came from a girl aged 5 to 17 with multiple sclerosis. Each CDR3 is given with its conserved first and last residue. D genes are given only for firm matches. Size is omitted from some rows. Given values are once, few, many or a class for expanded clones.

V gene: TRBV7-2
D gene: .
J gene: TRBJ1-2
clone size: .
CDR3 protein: CASSPPRGVGYTF
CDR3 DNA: TGTGCCAGCAGCCCACCCAGGGGAGTTGGCTACACCTTC

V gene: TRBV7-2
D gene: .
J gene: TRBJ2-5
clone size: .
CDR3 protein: CASTQLLGNAETQYF
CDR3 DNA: TGTGCCAGCACCCAGTTACTGGGTAACGCGGAGACCCAGTACTTC

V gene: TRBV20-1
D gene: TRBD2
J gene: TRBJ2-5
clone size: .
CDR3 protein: CSASSLAGDQETQYF
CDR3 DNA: TGCAGTGCTAGCTCGTTAGCGGGGGACCAAGAGACCCAGTACTTC

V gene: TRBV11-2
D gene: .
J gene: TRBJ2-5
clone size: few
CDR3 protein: CASSLGVTQETQYF
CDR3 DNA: TGTGCCAGCAGCTTAGGCGTAACCCAAGAGACCCAGTACTTC

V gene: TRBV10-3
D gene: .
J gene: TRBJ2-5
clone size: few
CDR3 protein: CAISGVEETQYF
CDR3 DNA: TGTGCCATCAGTGGGGTTGAAGAGACCCAGTACTTC

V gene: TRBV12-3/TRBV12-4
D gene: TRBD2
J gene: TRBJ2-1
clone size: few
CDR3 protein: CASIWGGEQFF
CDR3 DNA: TGTGCCAGCATCTGGGGGGGTGAGCAGTTCTTC

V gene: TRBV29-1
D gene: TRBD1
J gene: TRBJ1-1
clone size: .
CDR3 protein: CSSRTGGEGTEAFF
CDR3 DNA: TGCAGTTCGAGGACAGGGGGCGAGGGCACTGAAGCTTTCTTT

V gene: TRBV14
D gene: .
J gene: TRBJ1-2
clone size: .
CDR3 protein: CASSQDWSGRFSGYTF
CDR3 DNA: TGTGCCAGCAGCCAAGATTGGTCGGGCAGGTTTTCTGGCTACACCTTC

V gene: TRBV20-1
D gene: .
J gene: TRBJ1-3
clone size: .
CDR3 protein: CSASLPGTAGNTIYF
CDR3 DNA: TGCAGTGCCTCTCTACCCGGGACGGCTGGAAACACCATATATTTT

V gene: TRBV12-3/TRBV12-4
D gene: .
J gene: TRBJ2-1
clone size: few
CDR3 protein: CASGRMNEQFF
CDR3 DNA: TGTGCCAGCGGCCGAATGAATGAGCAGTTCTTC

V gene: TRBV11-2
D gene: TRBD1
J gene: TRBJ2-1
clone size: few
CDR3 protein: CASNIPGQGYNEQFF
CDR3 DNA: TGTGCCAGCAACATCCCGGGACAGGGTTACAATGAGCAGTTCTTC

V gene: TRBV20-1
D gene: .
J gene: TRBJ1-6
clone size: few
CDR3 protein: CSARDSDRGVGYNSPLHF
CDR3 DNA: TGCAGTGCTAGAGATAGTGATCGGGGAGTTGGCTATAATTCACCCCTCCACTTT

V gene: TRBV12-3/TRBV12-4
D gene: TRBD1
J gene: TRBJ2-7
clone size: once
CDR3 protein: CASSRSADRVLKYF
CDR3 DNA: TGTGCCAGCAGTAGAAGTGCGGACAGGGTGTTGAAGTACTTC

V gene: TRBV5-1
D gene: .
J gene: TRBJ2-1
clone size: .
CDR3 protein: CASSFLGLAFF
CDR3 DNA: TGCGCCAGCAGCTTTCTAGGGTTAGCGTTCTTC

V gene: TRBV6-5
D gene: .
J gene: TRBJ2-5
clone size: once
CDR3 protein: CASRPTMGPRETQYF
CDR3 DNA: TGTGCCAGCAGACCCACTATGGGGCCAAGAGAAACCCAGTACTTC

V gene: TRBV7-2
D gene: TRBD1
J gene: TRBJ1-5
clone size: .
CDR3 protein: CASSPRQGIGDQPQHF
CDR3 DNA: TGTGCCAGCAGCCCGAGACAGGGGATAGGAGATCAGCCCCAGCATTTT

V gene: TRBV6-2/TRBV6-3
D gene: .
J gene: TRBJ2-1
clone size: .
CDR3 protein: CASSPTSPSYNEQFF
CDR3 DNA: TGTGCCAGCAGCCCTACTAGCCCTTCCTACAATGAGCAGTTCTTC

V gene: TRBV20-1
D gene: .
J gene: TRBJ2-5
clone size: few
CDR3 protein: CSHARGGPTKTQYF
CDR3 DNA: TGCAGTCACGCTAGGGGCGGCCCAACGAAGACCCAGTACTTC

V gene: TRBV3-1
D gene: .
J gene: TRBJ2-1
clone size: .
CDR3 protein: CASSRQGAGFDEQFF
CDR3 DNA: TGTGCCAGCAGCCGCCAGGGAGCCGGGTTCGATGAGCAGTTCTTC

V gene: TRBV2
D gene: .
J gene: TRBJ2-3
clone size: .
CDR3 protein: CASSERASGTDTQYF
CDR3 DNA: TGTGCCAGCAGTGAAAGGGCTAGCGGCACAGATACGCAGTATTTT

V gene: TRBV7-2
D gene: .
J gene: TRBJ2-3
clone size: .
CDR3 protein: CASSLGQGSSDTQYF
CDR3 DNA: TGTGCCAGCAGCTTAGGCCAGGGGTCGTCAGATACGCAGTATTTT

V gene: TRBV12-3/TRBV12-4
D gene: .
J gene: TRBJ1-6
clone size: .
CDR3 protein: CASSSFRANNSPLHF
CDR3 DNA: TGTGCCAGCAGTTCGTTTCGGGCCAACAATTCACCCCTCCACTTT

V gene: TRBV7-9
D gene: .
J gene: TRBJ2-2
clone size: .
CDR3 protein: CASSLSLKANTGELFF
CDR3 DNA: TGTGCCAGCAGCCTTAGCCTCAAGGCGAACACCGGGGAGCTGTTTTTT

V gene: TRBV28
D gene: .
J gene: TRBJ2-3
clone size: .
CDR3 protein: CASSTPTDTQYF
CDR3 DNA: TGTGCCAGCAGTACCCCCACAGATACGCAGTATTTT

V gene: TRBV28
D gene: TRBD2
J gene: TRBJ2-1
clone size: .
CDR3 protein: CASSLWGIGTSGRSSYNEQFF
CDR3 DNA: TGTGCCAGCAGTTTATGGGGAATCGGGACTAGCGGGAGGAGCTCCTACAATGAGCAGTTCTTC

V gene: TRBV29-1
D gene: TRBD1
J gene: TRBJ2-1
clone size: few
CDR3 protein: CSVEPRAQGDNEQFF
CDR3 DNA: TGCAGCGTTGAGCCCAGGGCACAGGGGGACAATGAGCAGTTCTTC

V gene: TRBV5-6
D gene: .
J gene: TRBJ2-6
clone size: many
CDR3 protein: CASSGSSGANVLTF
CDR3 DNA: TGTGCCAGCAGCGGATCCTCTGGGGCCAACGTCCTGACTTTC

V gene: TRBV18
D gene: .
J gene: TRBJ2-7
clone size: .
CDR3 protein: CASSPLSGTGTYEQYF
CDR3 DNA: TGTGCCAGCTCACCGTTGTCCGGGACGGGAACCTACGAGCAGTACTTC

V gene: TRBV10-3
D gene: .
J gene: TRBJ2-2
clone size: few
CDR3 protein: CAISPTRENTGELFF
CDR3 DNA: TGTGCCATCAGTCCCACTAGGGAGAACACCGGGGAGCTGTTTTTT

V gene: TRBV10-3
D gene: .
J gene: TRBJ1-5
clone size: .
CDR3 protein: CATRGGEGNQLQHF
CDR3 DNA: TGTGCCACAAGAGGAGGGGAGGGCAATCAGCTCCAGCATTTT

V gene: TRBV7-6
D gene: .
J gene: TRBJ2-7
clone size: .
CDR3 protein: CASSDRFGSEQYF
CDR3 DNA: TGTGCCAGCAGCGACAGGTTCGGGAGCGAGCAGTACTTC

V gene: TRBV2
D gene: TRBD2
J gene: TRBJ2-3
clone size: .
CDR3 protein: CASSEALADTDTQYF
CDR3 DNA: TGTGCCAGCAGTGAGGCCCTAGCGGACACAGATACGCAGTATTTT

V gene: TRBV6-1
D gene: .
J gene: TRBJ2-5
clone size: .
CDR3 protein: CASSEAQFVVGTVKTQYF
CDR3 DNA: TGTGCCAGCAGTGAAGCGCAGTTCGTGGTGGGAACGGTAAAGACCCAGTACTTC

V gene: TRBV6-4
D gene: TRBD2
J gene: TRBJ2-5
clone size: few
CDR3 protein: CASSDSSFSGMYQETQYF
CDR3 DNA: TGTGCCAGCAGTGACTCGAGTTTTAGCGGGATGTACCAAGAGACCCAGTACTTC

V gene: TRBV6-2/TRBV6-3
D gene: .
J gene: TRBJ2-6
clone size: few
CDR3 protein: CASSLPLTRHAGANVLTF
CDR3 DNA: TGTGCCAGCAGTCTACCCCTTACTCGGCATGCTGGGGCCAACGTCCTGACTTTC

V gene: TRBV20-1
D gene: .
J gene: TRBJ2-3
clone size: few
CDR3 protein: CSAPGDGVGSTDTQYF
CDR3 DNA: TGCAGTGCGCCGGGAGACGGTGTCGGGAGCACAGATACGCAGTATTTT

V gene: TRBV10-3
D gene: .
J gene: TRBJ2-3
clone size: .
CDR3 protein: CAISATGGVADTQYF
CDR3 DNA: TGTGCCATCAGTGCAACCGGGGGTGTCGCAGATACGCAGTATTTT

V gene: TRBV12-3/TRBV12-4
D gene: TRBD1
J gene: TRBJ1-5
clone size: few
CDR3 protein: CASRATGGYSQPQHF
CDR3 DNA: TGTGCCAGCAGAGCGACAGGGGGCTATAGTCAGCCCCAGCATTTT

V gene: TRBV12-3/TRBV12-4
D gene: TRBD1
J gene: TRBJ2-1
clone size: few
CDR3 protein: CASSMASGTGLTYGQFF
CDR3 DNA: TGTGCCAGCAGTATGGCTTCCGGGACAGGTTTGACATATGGGCAGTTCTTC

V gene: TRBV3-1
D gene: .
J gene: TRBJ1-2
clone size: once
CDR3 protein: CASSQPGGYGYTF
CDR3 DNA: TGTGCCAGCAGCCAACCGGGGGGGTATGGCTACACCTTC

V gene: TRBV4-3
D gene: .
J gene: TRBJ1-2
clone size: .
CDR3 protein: CASSQQIGLGGYTF
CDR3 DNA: TGCGCCAGCAGCCAACAGATTGGTCTCGGAGGCTACACCTTC

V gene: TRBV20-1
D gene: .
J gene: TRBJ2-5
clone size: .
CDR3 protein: CSHIRRETQYF
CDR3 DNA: TGCAGCCACATAAGAAGGGAGACCCAGTACTTC

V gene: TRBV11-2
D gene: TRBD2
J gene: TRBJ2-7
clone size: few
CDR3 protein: CASSGTSGPRGSYEQYF
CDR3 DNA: TGTGCCAGCAGCGGGACTAGCGGGCCCAGGGGGTCCTACGAGCAGTACTTC

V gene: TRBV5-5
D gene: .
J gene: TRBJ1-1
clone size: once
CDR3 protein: CASSPDPLPRDTEAFF
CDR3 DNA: TGTGCCAGCAGCCCGGACCCCTTGCCCAGGGACACTGAAGCTTTCTTT

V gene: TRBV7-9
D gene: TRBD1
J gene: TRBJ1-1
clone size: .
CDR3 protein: CASSAQGTLNTEAFF
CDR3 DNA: TGTGCCAGCAGCGCACAGGGGACCCTCAACACTGAAGCTTTCTTT

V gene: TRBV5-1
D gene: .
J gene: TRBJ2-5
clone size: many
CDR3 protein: CASSPGQGGETQYF
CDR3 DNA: TGTGCCAGCAGCCCAGGACAGGGAGGGGAGACCCAGTACTTC

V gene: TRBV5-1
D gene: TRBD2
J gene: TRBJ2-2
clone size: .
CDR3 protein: CASSPGLAGVPGELFF
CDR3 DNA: TGCGCCAGCAGCCCAGGACTAGCGGGAGTCCCCGGGGAGCTGTTTTTT

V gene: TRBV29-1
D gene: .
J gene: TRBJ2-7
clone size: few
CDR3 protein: CSVGDGGIYEQYF
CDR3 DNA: TGCAGCGTCGGGGACGGAGGGATATACGAGCAGTACTTC

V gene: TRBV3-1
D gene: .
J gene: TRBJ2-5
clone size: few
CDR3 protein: CASSPEATTPGGTQYF
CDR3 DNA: TGTGCCAGCAGCCCTGAAGCCACGACTCCCGGGGGGACCCAGTACTTC

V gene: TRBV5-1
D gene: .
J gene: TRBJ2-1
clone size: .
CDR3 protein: CASSGFKDGYNEQFF
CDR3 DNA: TGCGCCAGCAGCGGGTTTAAGGACGGCTACAATGAGCAGTTCTTC

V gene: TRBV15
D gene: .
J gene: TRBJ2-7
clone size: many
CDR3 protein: CATSSGSGSYEQYF
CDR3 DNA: TGTGCCACCAGCAGTGGTAGTGGCTCCTACGAGCAGTACTTC